The 25 T cell receptor beta chains listed next were all sequenced from one sample in a study of CD8+CD57+ T cells in acquired aplastic anemia. Genomic DNA constituted the template upon which TCR beta VDJ and CDR3 profiling was performed. Each CDR3 protein gets one entry after TCRdb re-called the reads with MiXCR. The sample has 180,000 or so distinct CDR3 sequences, approximately 45% seen once; the top ten hold under 3.5%. The material sequenced was sorted CD4+, CD8+, or CD8+CD57+ T cells (not recorded which) from PBMCs. These receptors were obtained from a human donor in good health.

The genes are TRBV25-1 and TRBJ1-2; D call uncertain. The germline V gene encodes CDR1 MGHDK and CDR2 SYGVNS. Trimming stripped 5 bases from V and 4 bases from J, with 14 bases between. The CDR3 has 14 residues. The CDR3 region has the DNA TGTGCCAGCAGTCCCCCCGGGCTCAGCTATGGCTACACCTTC. This translates into CASSPPGLSYGYTF.

This clonotype was observed at least ten times. The V call is TRBV2, the J call TRBJ1-5; D possibly corresponds to TRBD1 (5 bases). This CDR3 is 15 amino acids long. V was cut by 0 bases and J by 2 bases, with 8 bases left in between. Germline V gene data show CDR1 as SNHLY and CDR2 as FYNNEI. The CDR3 DNA follows: TGTGCCAGCAGTGAAGCACAGGCGGGCAATCAGCCCCAGCATTTT. It specifies CASSEAQAGNQPQHF.

This clonotype was seen a handful of times. A read error may account for a junction end that differs from germline. The chain links TRBV2 to TRBJ1-1; D may be TRBD1 (5 bases). The germline V gene encodes CDR1 SNHLY and CDR2 FYNNEI. CDR3 length equals 14 residues. CDR3 DNA sequence: TGTGCCAGCAGTGTCGACAGTTATAACACTGAAGCTTTCTTC. This sequence encodes CASSVDSYNTEAFF.

This clonotype was observed a handful of times. The V call is TRBV6-1, the J call TRBJ2-2; the D gene is possibly TRBD2 (5 bases). V lost 7 bases, J lost 8 bases, and 23 bases lay in between. In germline, CDR1 is MNHNS, CDR2 SASEGT. The CDR3 length is 16 residues. Here the CDR3 DNA reads TGTGCCAGCACGAGGGAAGGACGCGGGTTGAAGGGGGAGCTGTTTTTT. This codes for CASTREGRGLKGELFF.

The V gene is TRBV11-1, the J gene TRBJ2-1; D call uncertain. Trimming stripped 2 bases from V and 3 bases from J, with 11 bases between. This CDR3 has 15 amino acids. The V gene's germline CDR1 is SGHAT and CDR2 FQDESV (reference sequence). The chain's CDR3 is CASSLPSNVYNEQFF. DNA of the CDR3: TGTGCCAGCAGCTTACCCTCGAACGTCTACAATGAGCAGTTCTTC.

The V gene is TRBV7-9, the J gene TRBJ2-7; perhaps TRBD1 as D (5 bases). Trimming pared 2 bases from V and 10 bases from J, leaving 9 bases between. Looked up from germline, CDR1 is SEHNR and CDR2 is FQNEAQ (reference sequence). The CDR3 spans 11 residues. The CDR3 nucleotides read TGTGCCAGCAGCTTAAGTAGGGGACAGTACTTC. Its translation is CASSLSRGQYF.

This clonotype was counted at least ten times. The J gene is TRBJ2-7, the V gene TRBV14, with 7 positions matching TRBD1. This CDR3 is 12 amino acids long. The V gene's germline CDR1 is SGHDN and CDR2 FVKESK. Losses at the gene ends were 2 bases for V and 6 bases for J; bases not matched to a gene: 1. CDR3 in DNA: TGTGCCAGCAGCCAACACAGGGGCGAGCAGTACTTC. Protein: CASSQHRGEQYF.

This clonotype has ten or more counts. The chain combines TRBV25-1 with TRBJ1-5, with D possibly matching TRBD1 (5 bases). The CDR3 totals 12 residues. Looked up from germline, CDR1 is MGHDK and CDR2 is SYGVNS. V was pared by 6 bases and J by 7 bases, with 10 bases between. The CDR3 region is CASSGGSQPQHF. CDR3 in DNA: TGTGCCAGCAGCGGGGGAAGCCAGCCCCAGCATTTT.

This clonotype appeared many times. The genes are TRBV11-2 and TRBJ2-1; 15 bases line up with TRBD2. The germline gives CDR1 SGHAT, CDR2 FQNNGV. With 4 bases clipped from V and 6 bases from J, the junction kept 10 bases outside the gene matches. CDR3 size: 18 residues. The CDR3 DNA reads as TGTGCCAGCAGCTCGCCACGCGGACTAGCGGGAGGGTTCAATGAGCAGTTCTTC. Its protein is CASSSPRGLAGGFNEQFF. Filled out from reference TRBV11-2 and TRBJ2-1, the complete variable domain reads EAGVAQSPRYKIIEKRQSVAFWCNPISGHATLYWYQQILGQGPKLLIQFQNNGVVDDSQLPKDRFSAERLKGVDSTLKIQPAKLEDSAVYLCASSSPRGLAGGFNEQFFGPGTRLTVL.

The rearrangement uses TRBV13 and TRBJ2-7; tentative D call: TRBD1 (6 bases). The germline V gene encodes CDR1 PRHDT and CDR2 FYEKMQ (reference sequence). Trimming left V 2 bases short and J 3 bases short, with 11 bases between. The CDR3 consists of 14 residues. The CDR3 region has the DNA TGTGCCAGCAGCTTAACCAGGGGACGCTACGAGCAGTACTTC. Residues: CASSLTRGRYEQYF.

The gene calls are TRBV19 and TRBJ2-7; 10 bases align to TRBD2. The V segment lost 3 bases and the J segment 0 bases; nucleotides outside the gene matches: 2. The germline V gene has CDR1 LNHDA and CDR2 SQIVND (reference sequence). CDR3 length equals 15 residues. For the CDR3, the DNA is TGTGCCAGTAGTATCTCTAGCGGGAGCTCCTACGAGCAGTACTTC. Amino acid sequence: CASSISSGSSYEQYF.

The chain is built from TRBV14 and TRBJ1-6; D is ambiguous. From germline, CDR1 is SGHDN and CDR2 FVKESK. This CDR3 comprises 14 residues. V lost 0 bases and J 8 bases, leaving 8 bases between the germline ends. In nucleotides, the CDR3 is TGTGCCAGCAGCCAAGAAGCCAACCATTCACCCCTCCACTTT. Translating gives CASSQEANHSPLHF.

This clonotype was counted between two and nine times. The chain recombines TRBV25-1 with TRBJ1-6; D possibly corresponds to TRBD1 (6 bases). Trimming left V 4 bases short and J 4 bases short, with 11 bases between. In germline, CDR1 is MGHDK, CDR2 SYGVNS. The CDR3 is made up of 15 amino acids. The CDR3 sequence is CASSGQGQYNSPLHF. The CDR3 bases are TGTGCCAGCAGTGGTCAGGGGCAGTATAATTCACCCCTCCACTTT.

This clonotype has ten or more counts. This chain uses TRBV19 with TRBJ1-1; D ambiguous. The germline CDR1 and CDR2 sequences are LNHDA and SQIVND (reference sequence). The CDR3 consists of 17 residues. V lost 3 bases to trimming and J lost 0 bases, with 17 bases between them. CDR3 sequence (DNA): TGTGCCAGTAGTATGGCCGGGGTCAACTTCATGAACACTGAAGCTTTCTTT. Its protein is CASSMAGVNFMNTEAFF.

The chain uses TRBV7-6 and TRBJ1-6; 8 nucleotides agree with TRBD1. Germline CDR1 reads SGHVS; CDR2 reads FNYEAQ. The CDR3 is 16 residues long. V lost 1 base, J lost 10 bases, and 9 bases stayed unmatched. The CDR3 spells CASSLVGAGGASPLHF. In nucleotides, the CDR3 is TGTGCCAGCAGCTTAGTGGGGGCAGGGGGCGCCTCACCCCTCCACTTT.

In its sample, this clonotype was seen a few times. The chain joins TRBV12-3 or TRBV12-4 to TRBJ2-1; a weak D match, TRBD2 (6 bases). The CDR3 runs 16 residues. V shed 3 bases and J shed 6 bases, with 18 bases lying between them. The CDR3 loop is CASSFAVRTTGNEQFF. The CDR3 nucleotides read TGTGCCAGCAGTTTCGCTGTGCGGACTACGGGCAATGAGCAGTTCTTC.

The chain uses TRBV7-6 and TRBJ1-5; 10 bases line up with TRBD1. V lost 5 bases, J lost 7 bases, and 5 bases stayed unmatched. Germline V CDR1 and CDR2: SGHVS, FNYEAQ. The CDR3 sequence is 14 residues long. This CDR3 reads CASSPGTGAQPQHF. DNA for the CDR3: TGTGCCAGCAGCCCCGGGACAGGGGCACAGCCCCAGCATTTT.

The chain links TRBV7-7 to TRBJ1-6, with 7 nucleotides matching TRBD1. Germline CDR1 reads SSHAT; CDR2 reads FNYEAQ (reference sequence). The CDR3 loop spans 15 amino acids. CDR3 coding DNA: TGTGCTAGAGACCTTCCGACAGGGCGGCATTCACCCCTCCACTTT. This translates into CARDLPTGRHSPLHF.

The gene calls are TRBV11-1 and TRBJ2-3, with D perhaps matching TRBD2 (6 bases). The V end lost 5 bases, the J end lost 1 base, and 19 bases lay between the germline ends. Germline V gene sequence: CDR1 SGHAT, CDR2 FQDESV (reference sequence). This CDR3 region has 17 residues. The CDR3, as DNA: TGTGCCAGCAGCGGAAAGACTAGTCCCTGGCGCACAGATACGCAGTATTTT. It encodes CASSGKTSPWRTDTQYF.

This clonotype was detected many times. The V gene is TRBV6-5, the J gene TRBJ2-7; D unclear. CDR1 MNHEY and CDR2 SVGAGI come from the germline V gene. CDR3 size: 14 residues. V was clipped by 4 bases and J by 1 base, with 11 bases between them. The CDR3 bases are TGTGCCAGCAGTTCATCCAGAGAATCCTACGAGCAGTACTTC. Amino acid sequence: CASSSSRESYEQYF.

This clonotype was seen ten or more times. The chain carries TRBV11-3 and TRBJ1-1; D gene ambiguous. The germline CDR1 and CDR2 sequences are SGHNT and YENEEA. V shed 4 bases and J shed 4 bases, with 13 bases lying between them. CDR3 length equals 14 residues. CDR3 DNA: TGTGCCAGCAGCTACTCGTGGTCGGCCACTGAAGCTTTCTTT. It translates to CASSYSWSATEAFF.

This clonotype turned up a few times. The gene calls are TRBV12-5 and TRBJ2-7; 7 bases match TRBD2. The CDR3 has 18 residues. The V and J ends lost 1 base and 0 bases, in that order; junction bases with no gene match: 12. Germline assignment: CDR1 LGHNT and CDR2 FRNRAP. The chain's CDR3 is CASGLGSQVRDYSYEQYF. CDR3 nucleotides: TGTGCTAGTGGTTTGGGTTCGCAGGTAAGGGACTACTCCTACGAGCAGTACTTC.

Points on this clonotype: A much larger clonotype is one base distant, so this may be a read error. The V and J genes are TRBV20-1 and TRBJ2-1; 7 nucleotides match TRBD2. Trimming cost V 4 bases and J 7 bases; bases outside gene matches: 10. The CDR3 is 14 amino acids. The V gene's germline CDR1 is DFQATT and CDR2 SNEGSKA (reference sequence). This CDR3 is CSAKDFGRFNEQFF. DNA of the CDR3: TGCAGTGCTAAAGATTTCGGGAGGTTTAATGAGCAGTTCTTC.

The chain employs TRBV15 and TRBJ1-6; D call uncertain. Germline CDR1 LNHNV, CDR2 YYDKDF (reference sequence). V shed 0 bases and J shed 7 bases, with 10 bases lying between them. The CDR3 length is 15 residues. The CDR3 bases are TGTGCCACCAGCAGAGATAGTCTGGCAAATTCACCCCTCCACTTT. It is translated as CATSRDSLANSPLHF.

The CDR3 is CASSPGPGGDEQYF. In DNA form, the CDR3 reads TGCGCCAGCAGCCCGGGACCGGGGGGCGACGAGCAGTACTTC. The V call is TRBV5-1, the J call TRBJ2-7; D possibly corresponds to TRBD2 (7 bases). The CDR3 runs to 14 residues. The germline gives CDR1 SGHRS, CDR2 YFSETQ. The V and J ends lost 4 bases and 5 bases respectively, with 16 bases between them.